These 25 T cell receptor beta chains were all obtained from the same sample, sequenced in a study of T cell repertoires in cytomegalovirus infection. TCRdb ran MiXCR on the reads and lists one entry per CDR3 protein. Among some 940,000 distinct CDR3 sequences, 25% to 40% were seen once, and the ten largest hold under 15%. Their antigens are not known. The sequencing here drew on cultured CD8+ T cells from PBMCs, taken from culture after CMV antigen stimulation. The receptors stem from a human donor in good health (CMV status not recorded). Some clones in this sample may be carry-over from other donors' samples.

This rearrangement joins TRBV7-8 to TRBJ1-1, with D possibly matching TRBD1 (5 bases). V lost 1 base and J 8 bases, leaving 11 bases between the germline ends. The germline V gene has CDR1 SGHVS and CDR2 FQNEAQ. This CDR3 is built from 13 residues. The CDR3 spells CASSLDGAGEAFF. CDR3 in DNA: TGTGCCAGCAGCTTAGATGGGGCAGGGGAAGCTTTCTTT.

The V gene is TRBV12-3 or TRBV12-4, the J gene TRBJ1-2; TRBD1 aligns across 12 bases. J was trimmed by 2 bases and V by 5 bases; bases with no gene match: 6. This CDR3 region has 16 residues. CDR3 nucleotide sequence: TGTGCCAGCAGTCCATACGGGACAGGGGGCAACTATGGCTACACCTTC. Amino acid sequence: CASSPYGTGGNYGYTF.

This clonotype was counted only a few times. The chain carries TRBV6-1 and TRBJ2-7, with TRBD2 matching 9 bases. The CDR3 consists of 16 residues. After removal of 4 bases from V and 3 bases from J, the junction contained 10 bases not matched to a gene. Germline V gene lookup returns CDR1 MNHNS and CDR2 SASEGT. CDR3 coding DNA: TGTGCCAGCAGTGCCCCCGGACTAGCGTACAACTACGAGCAGTACGTC. Its translation: CASSAPGLAYNYEQYV.

The genes are TRBV27 and TRBJ1-5, with D uncertain. The germline CDR1 and CDR2 sequences are MNHEY and SMNVEV (reference sequence). The CDR3 sequence is 16 residues long. Trimming stripped 5 bases from V and 5 bases from J, with 19 bases between. The CDR3 loop is CASSLPTHSGYQPQHF. The CDR3, as DNA: TGTGCCAGCAGTCTCCCGACACATTCTGGCTATCAGCCCCAGCATTTT.

This clonotype was counted many times. The CDR3 bases are TGTGCCAGCAGCTTGACTAGCGGGGTTAGCACAGATACGCAGTATTTT. Translation gives CASSLTSGVSTDTQYF. The chain carries TRBV7-9 and TRBJ2-3; 11 bases match TRBD2. The ends lost 3 bases at V and 0 bases at J; junction bases unmatched: 2. CDR3 length equals 16 residues. CDR1 is SEHNR and CDR2 is FQNEAQ in the germline V gene (reference sequence).

The chain uses TRBV27 and TRBJ2-7; 8 bases align to TRBD1. The V and J ends lost 5 bases and 3 bases, in that order; junction bases with no gene match: 6. The CDR3 is 14 residues long. Germline V gene lookup returns CDR1 MNHEY and CDR2 SMNVEV (reference sequence). CDR3 DNA: TGTGCCAGCAGTGCGACAGGGGAATACTACGAGCAGTACTTC. It codes for CASSATGEYYEQYF.

This clonotype was observed a handful of times. V gene TRBV7-9 combines with J gene TRBJ1-1, with D possibly being TRBD1 (5 bases). The CDR3 totals 12 residues. CDR1 and CDR2 (germline): SEHNR, FQNEAQ (reference sequence). Trimming removed 6 bases at V and 7 bases at J, with 12 bases between. In DNA form, the CDR3 reads TGTGCCAGCAGAGAAGGACACATTGAAGCTTTCTTT. Its translation is CASREGHIEAFF.

Comments on this clonotype: Since a much larger clone is just one base distant, this may be a read error. The gene calls are TRBV7-6 and TRBJ1-6; D is ambiguous. Germline V gives CDR1 SGHVS, CDR2 FNYEAQ. The CDR3 totals 14 residues. The CDR3 is CAGRTRVPGSPLHF. In DNA form, the CDR3 reads TGTGCCGGCAGGACCCGGGTTCCTGGTTCACCCCTCCACTTT.

The table lists this clonotype with many counts. The CDR3 protein is CASSPRDSPWSSYNSPLHF. CDR3 DNA: TGTGCCAGCAGTCCCCGGGACAGCCCCTGGAGCTCCTATAATTCACCCCTCCACTTT. V is TRBV27 and J is TRBJ1-6, with TRBD1 matching over 7 bases. After removal of 5 bases from V and 0 bases from J, the junction contained 13 bases not matched to a gene. The CDR3 runs to 19 residues. Germline CDR1 and CDR2: MNHEY and SMNVEV (reference sequence).

The CDR3 bases are TGTGCCAGCAGCTTAACCCCAGAGCATGAAAAACTGTTTTTT. Amino acid sequence: CASSLTPEHEKLFF. The gene calls are TRBV7-6 and TRBJ1-4; D not certain. The germline V and J ends were trimmed by 2 bases and 6 bases, with 10 bases remaining between them. CDR3 length: 14 residues. Germline CDR1 reads SGHVS; CDR2 reads FNYEAQ.

This clonotype came up a few times. The V gene is TRBV4-1, the J gene TRBJ1-6, with TRBD1 as a possible D gene (6 bases). This CDR3 has 16 amino acids. Germline CDR1 is MGHRA and CDR2 is YSYEKL. Trimming left V 5 bases short and J 6 bases short, with 17 bases between. The CDR3 loop reads CASSLIAGQTNSPLHF. The CDR3 coding sequence is TGCGCCAGCAGCTTAATAGCTGGACAGACTAATTCACCCCTCCACTTT.

A note on this clonotype: Because it lacks the conserved phenylalanine or tryptophan at the end, this CDR3 is likely a read error. The chain uses TRBV10-3 and TRBJ2-1; TRBD1 agrees at 7 bases. CDR1 and CDR2 (germline): ENHRY, SYGVKD. This CDR3 contains 15 residues. The J segment lost 7 bases and the V segment lost 6 bases, leaving 12 bases of the junction unmatched. The DNA for the CDR3 is TGTGCCATCAGGATAACAGGGGATACGGGGAATGAGCAGTTCTTA. This translates into CAIRITGDTGNEQFL.

Details on this clonotype: Relative to the germline gene, one junction end is altered; a read error may explain this. The rearrangement uses TRBV12-3 or TRBV12-4 and TRBJ1-1, with no clear D. The CDR3 runs to 12 residues. The CDR3 loop is CASSSSETEASF. The CDR3 DNA is TGTGCCAGCAGTAGTTCGGAGACTGAAGCTTCCTTT.

The CDR3 nucleotides read TGCAGCGTTACGAACCGGGGGACAGCTCCTGGGGCCAACGTCCTGACTTTC. It specifies CSVTNRGTAPGANVLTF. The chain has TRBV29-1 and TRBJ2-6; D is possibly TRBD1 (7 bases). CDR3 length: 17 residues. The V end lost 5 bases, the J end lost 2 bases, and 19 bases lay between the germline ends. CDR1 SQVTM and CDR2 ANQGSEA come from the germline V gene.

V usage is TRBV15 and J usage is TRBJ1-5; D possibly corresponds to TRBD1 (5 bases). The CDR3 totals 15 residues. Germline V CDR1 and CDR2: LNHNV, YYDKDF (reference sequence). The germline V and J ends were trimmed by 8 bases and 2 bases, with 16 bases remaining between them. The CDR3 loop is CATCPSGGGNQPQHF. The CDR3 nucleotides are TGTGCCACCTGCCCGTCCGGGGGAGGCAATCAGCCCCAGCATTTT.

The table lists this clonotype with a few counts. V and J are TRBV5-6 and TRBJ2-1; tentative D call: TRBD1 (6 bases). This CDR3 region has 13 residues. CDR1 is SGHDT and CDR2 is YYEEEE in the germline V gene. Trimming removed 2 bases at V and 8 bases at J, with 11 bases between. The CDR3 loop is CASSFGRGYEQFF. In DNA form, the CDR3 reads TGTGCCAGCAGCTTTGGCAGGGGATATGAGCAGTTCTTC. The entire variable domain, with the rest obtained from reference TRBV5-6 and TRBJ2-1, is as follows: DAGVTQSPTHLIKTRGQQVTLRCSPKSGHDTVSWYQQALGQGPQFIFQYYEEEERQRGNFPDRFSGHQFPNYSSELNVNALLLGDSALYLCASSFGRGYEQFFGPGTRLTVL.

The chain carries TRBV9 and TRBJ2-2, with unresolved D. Trimming left V 0 bases short and J 4 bases short, with 10 bases between. CDR3 length equals 15 residues. Germline lookup yields CDR1 SGDLS and CDR2 YYNGEE. The CDR3 DNA is TGTGCCAGCAGCGTAGCTACGAGGAGCACCGGGGAGCTGTTTTTT. This translates into CASSVATRSTGELFF.

V gene TRBV27 combines with J gene TRBJ1-1; D gene unclear. Germline loops: CDR1 MNHEY, CDR2 SMNVEV (reference sequence). This CDR3 has 15 residues. V shed 2 bases and J shed 1 base, with 11 bases lying between them. The DNA for the CDR3 is TGTGCCAGCAGTTTACTGCCCCTCACGAACACTGAAGCTTTCTTT. Protein sequence: CASSLLPLTNTEAFF.

The chain couples TRBV10-3 to TRBJ2-1; 9 positions agree with TRBD1. V lost 8 bases, J lost 0 bases, and 11 bases stayed unmatched. The length of the CDR3 is 17 residues. The germline V gene encodes CDR1 ENHRY and CDR2 SYGVKD. CDR3 region: CAIERWTGDSSYNEQFF. Here the CDR3 DNA reads TGTGCCATCGAACGTTGGACAGGGGATAGCTCCTACAATGAGCAGTTCTTC.

The gene calls are TRBV5-4 and TRBJ1-2; 9 nucleotides agree with TRBD1. Germline lookup yields CDR1 SGHNT and CDR2 YYREEE (reference sequence). The CDR3 spans 14 residues. V shed 7 bases, J shed 3 bases, and the junction held 7 bases outside the gene matches. CDR3 nucleotides: TGTGCCAGCGGTCGACAGGGGGATTACTATGGCTACACCTTC. Amino acid sequence: CASGRQGDYYGYTF. The full variable domain, with the rest looked up from reference TRBV5-4 and TRBJ1-2, is ETGVTQSPTHLIKTRGQQVTLRCSSQSGHNTVSWYQQALGQGPQFIFQYYREEENGRGNFPPRFSGLQFPNYSSELNVNALELDDSALYLCASGRQGDYYGYTFGSGTRLTVV.

The sample holds one count of this clonotype. This CDR3 reads CASSFGRQEQYF. In DNA form, the CDR3 reads TGTGCCAGCAGTTTCGGCAGGCAAGAGCAGTACTTC. The genes are TRBV12-3 or TRBV12-4 and TRBJ2-7, with unresolved D. This CDR3 has 12 amino acids. V shed 3 bases and J shed 7 bases, with 10 bases lying between them.

In its sample, this clonotype was seen a few times. The rearrangement links TRBV19 to TRBJ2-5; weak D call: TRBD2 (5 bases). The length of the CDR3 is 16 residues. Looked up from germline, CDR1 is LNHDA and CDR2 is SQIVND (reference sequence). V was pared by 1 base and J by 1 base, with 13 bases between. The DNA for the CDR3 is TGTGCCAGTAGTATAGGAAGGGAGCGAATCCAAGAGACCCAGTACTTC. This sequence encodes CASSIGRERIQETQYF.

In this sample, this clonotype turned up a few times. This sequence joins TRBV12-3 or TRBV12-4 and TRBJ1-2; D gene uncertain. This CDR3 comprises 13 residues. Trimming pared 5 bases from V and 7 bases from J, leaving 14 bases between. The CDR3 DNA is TGTGCCAGCAGTCCGCAAACAACCTCTGGCTACACCTTC. This sequence encodes CASSPQTTSGYTF.

This clonotype was picked up a small number of times. V and J are TRBV7-9 and TRBJ2-3, with 7 positions matching TRBD1. Germline CDR1 reads SEHNR; CDR2 reads FQNEAQ (reference sequence). This CDR3 region has 15 residues. The V segment lost 5 bases and the J segment 0 bases; nucleotides outside the gene matches: 5. Written as DNA, the CDR3 is TGTGCCAGCAGCCGAGGGACAGCTAGCACAGATACGCAGTATTTT. Amino acids: CASSRGTASTDTQYF. Together with reference TRBV7-9 and TRBJ2-3, the CDR3 gives the full variable domain: DTGVSQNPRHKITKRGQNVTFRCDPISEHNRLYWYRQTLGQGPEFLTYFQNEAQLEKSRLLSDRFSAERPKGSFSTLEIQRTEQGDSAMYLCASSRGTASTDTQYFGPGTRLTVL.

The chain links TRBV7-9 to TRBJ2-5; 8 bases line up with TRBD2. The J segment lost 4 bases and the V segment lost 3 bases, leaving 7 bases of the junction unmatched. Germline-derived CDR1 and CDR2 are SEHNR and FQNEAQ (reference sequence). This CDR3 spans 15 amino acids. Written as DNA, the CDR3 is TGTGCCAGCAGCTTTCTTAGCCGGGGGGGAGAGACCCAGTACTTC. This translates into CASSFLSRGGETQYF.